This T cell receptor (beta chain) was captured by sequencing in a study of quantifying T cell responses using KT2 cells. Study details: Reverse transcription used primers in the TCR alpha and beta constant regions.

This clonotype was counted between two and nine times. A single-stranded UMI oligo with SP2 sequence was ligated to cDNA 3' ends. An equimolar mix of RC1.1 and RC1.2 primed the beta chain across TRBC1 and TRBC2. TCRdb recomputed calls from the UMI-ligation and nested PCR reads with MiXCR, one row per CDR3 protein. The table lists 39,000 or so distinct CDR3 sequences, about 17% of them singletons, with 43% in the top ten. Unfractionated PBMC were spiked with known numbers of KT2 clone cells. The origin of this receptor is a human donor. The specimen sequenced was PBMCs spiked with cells of the T cell clone KT2.

In DNA, the CDR3 is TGTGCCAGCAGCCAAAGTGTGAGCTCCTACAATGAGCAGTTCTTC. Its protein product is CASSQSVSSYNEQFF. This chain joins TRBV14 and TRBJ2-1; D unresolved. Germline CDR1 and CDR2: SGHDN and FVKESK. The CDR3 runs to 15 residues. Deletions cut 2 bases from V and 0 bases from J, with 8 bases between.